This T cell receptor beta chain was captured in a study of T cells after yellow fever vaccination. For the study at large: The authors prepared low-cell-number fractions using SMART-Seq v4 Ultra Low Input. Points from the study as a whole: Though it reached lower strength, the secondary response hit its peak faster, day 5 versus 15. Detected again after the booster were most primary-vaccination clones, at 96% CD4 and 88% CD8.

This clonotype was detected a few times. Its target is not known. V dropped 0 bases and J dropped 13; count of bases not matched to a gene: 19. Germline CDR1 is MNHEY and CDR2 is SVGEGT. The CDR3 totals 20 residues. By 5'RACE template switching, TCR cDNA was produced, with a universal primer site and UMIs added in the process. One entry per CDR3 protein results from TCRdb running MiXCR on the 5' RACE reads. Counted here are some 320,000 distinct CDR3 sequences, about 9.5% occurring once; the ten biggest clones make up around 17%. The material was PBMCs, obtained on the day of the first yellow fever vaccination. The receptor was derived from a young man who received the YFV17D yellow fever vaccine. V usage is TRBV6-2 or TRBV6-3 and J usage is TRBJ1-6; TRBD1 agrees at 12 bases. CDR3 bases: TGTGCCAGCAGTTACTCGGCCGGGACAGGGGGCTTCGCGGGGACTCTGCCCCTCCACTTT. Amino acids: CASSYSAGTGGFAGTLPLHF.